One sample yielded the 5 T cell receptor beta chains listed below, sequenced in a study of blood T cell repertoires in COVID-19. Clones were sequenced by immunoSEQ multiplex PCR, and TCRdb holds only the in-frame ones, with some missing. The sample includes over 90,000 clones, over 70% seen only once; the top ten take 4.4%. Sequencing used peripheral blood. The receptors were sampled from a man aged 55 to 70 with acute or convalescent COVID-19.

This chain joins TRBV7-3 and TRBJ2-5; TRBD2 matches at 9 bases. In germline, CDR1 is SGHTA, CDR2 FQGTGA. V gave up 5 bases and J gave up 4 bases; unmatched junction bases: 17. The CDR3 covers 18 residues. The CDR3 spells CASSLRSGGRALPETQYF. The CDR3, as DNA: TGTGCCAGCAGCCTAAGATCGGGCGGGAGGGCCCTTCCAGAGACCCAGTACTTC. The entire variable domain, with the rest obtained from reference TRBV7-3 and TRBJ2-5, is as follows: GAGVSQTPSNKVTEKGKYVELRCDPISGHTALYWYRQSLGQGPEFLIYFQGTGAADDSGLPNDRFFAVRPEGSVSTLKIQRTERGDSAVYLCASSLRSGGRALPETQYFGPGTRLLVL.

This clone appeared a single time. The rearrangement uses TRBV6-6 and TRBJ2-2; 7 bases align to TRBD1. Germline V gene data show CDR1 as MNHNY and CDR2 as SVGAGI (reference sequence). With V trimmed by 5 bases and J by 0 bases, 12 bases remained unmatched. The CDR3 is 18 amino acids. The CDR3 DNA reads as TGTGCCAGCAGTCGCATCTCAACAGGGGCTACGAACACCGGGGAGCTGTTTTTT. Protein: CASSRISTGATNTGELFF.

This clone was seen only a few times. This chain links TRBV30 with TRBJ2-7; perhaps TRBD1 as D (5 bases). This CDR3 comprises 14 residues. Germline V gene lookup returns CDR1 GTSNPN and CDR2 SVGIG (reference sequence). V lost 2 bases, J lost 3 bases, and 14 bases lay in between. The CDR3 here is CAWSRGNRYYEQYF. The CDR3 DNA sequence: TGTGCCTGGAGTAGGGGAAACAGGTACTACGAGCAGTACTTC.

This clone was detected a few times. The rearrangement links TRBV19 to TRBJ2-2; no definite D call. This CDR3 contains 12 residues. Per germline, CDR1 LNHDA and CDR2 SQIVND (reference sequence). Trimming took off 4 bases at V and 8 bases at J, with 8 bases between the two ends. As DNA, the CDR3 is TGTGCCAGTAGTAGACACCCTGGGGAGCTGTTTTTT. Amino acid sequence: CASSRHPGELFF.

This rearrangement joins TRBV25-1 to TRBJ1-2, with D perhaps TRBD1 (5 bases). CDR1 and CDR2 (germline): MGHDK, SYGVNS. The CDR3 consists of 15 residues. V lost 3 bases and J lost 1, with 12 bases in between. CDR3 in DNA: TGTGCCAGCAGTGAGGTGTCAGGGAATAACTATGGCTACACCTTC. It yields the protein CASSEVSGNNYGYTF.